This entry lists 6 T cell receptor beta chains sequenced from one sample in a study of shared clonotypes between healthy human individuals. Sequenced by immunoSEQ multiplex PCR; TCRdb stores in-frame clones only, minus some. The repertoire holds roughly 2 million clones, approximately 96% seen once, with less than 0.15% in the top ten. The sample taken for sequencing was naive CD4+ T cells sorted from blood. The subset was: CD45RA+ positively selected. Source of these receptors: a man younger than 30 in good health.

The chain has TRBV28 and TRBJ2-1, with D perhaps matching TRBD2 (6 bases). V gave up 9 bases and J gave up 8 bases, with 20 bases separating them. Looked up from germline, CDR1 is MDHEN and CDR2 is SYDVKM. The CDR3 runs to 14 residues. The CDR3 loop is CASRTGPTGDEQFF. In DNA, the CDR3 is TGTGCCAGTCGTACGGGACCCACGGGGGATGAGCAGTTCTTC. The entire variable domain, with the rest obtained from reference TRBV28 and TRBJ2-1, is as follows: DVKVTQSSRYLVKRTGEKVFLECVQDMDHENMFWYRQDPGLGLRLIYFSYDVKMKEKGDIPEGYSVSREKKERFSLILESASTNQTSMYLCASRTGPTGDEQFFGPGTRLTVL.

This chain joins TRBV15 and TRBJ1-5; 12 bases align to TRBD1. The germline V gene encodes CDR1 LNHNV and CDR2 YYDKDF (reference sequence). This CDR3 is 19 amino acids long. The V gene end was trimmed by 5 bases and the J gene end by 2 bases; junction bases not matched to a gene: 13. The CDR3 is CATSGSGTGGSEGNQPQHF. Here the CDR3 DNA reads TGTGCCACCAGCGGGTCCGGGACAGGGGGCTCGGAGGGCAATCAGCCCCAGCATTTT.

This clone was counted a single time. V usage is TRBV10-2 and J usage is TRBJ2-3; 15 bases map to TRBD2. CDR1 WSHSY and CDR2 SAAADI come from the germline V gene. The CDR3 extends over 15 amino acids. With V trimmed by 6 bases and J by 5 bases, 3 bases remained unmatched. CDR3 loop: CASRTGLAGGDTQYF. CDR3 in DNA: TGCGCCAGCAGAACGGGACTAGCGGGAGGAGATACGCAGTATTTT.

The chain links TRBV9 to TRBJ2-7; no reliable D call. CDR1 SGDLS and CDR2 YYNGEE come from the germline V gene. The V end lost 4 bases, the J end lost 3 bases, and 14 bases lay between the germline ends. The CDR3 consists of 14 residues. For the CDR3, the DNA is TGTGCCAGCAGCCCGCCGAATACCGACTACGAGCAGTACTTC. Protein product: CASSPPNTDYEQYF.

The V gene is TRBV14, the J gene TRBJ2-3; D unclear. V lost 6 bases and J lost 0, with 13 bases in between. Germline-derived CDR1 and CDR2 are SGHDN and FVKESK. CDR3 size: 15 residues. The CDR3 region is CASSLSKPSTDTQYF. The CDR3 region has the DNA TGTGCCAGCAGTCTCAGTAAACCGAGCACAGATACGCAGTATTTT.

J is TRBJ1-5 and V is TRBV7-2; D ambiguous. The V and J ends lost 4 bases and 2 bases respectively, with 15 bases between them. Germline-derived CDR1 and CDR2 are SGHTA and FQGNSA. This CDR3 has 16 amino acids. The CDR3 nucleotides are TGTGCCAGCAGCTCTCCGGGCCCTTCGGGCAATCAGCCCCAGCATTTT. Its translation is CASSSPGPSGNQPQHF.